This T cell receptor (beta chain) derives from a study of long-term antiretroviral therapy in people with HIV. Study-level points and caveats: Specimen acquisition occurred between the mid-2000s and the late 2010s, potentially under older ART regimens. Those clones which expanded before ART made up the dominant part of the repertoire at all time points.

A word on this clone: Its antigen is not identified.

Held in samples before DNA extraction were about 0.85-10 million cryopreserved PBMC. Run at survey level, the immunoSEQ assay was version v3.0. The data were produced by immunoSEQ multiplex PCR, yet TCRdb's version contains in-frame clones alone and is incomplete. Of 23,000 or so clones in the sample, 80% to 85% were seen once. This CDR3 has 15 residues. Germline V gene sequence: CDR1 MGHRA, CDR2 YSYEKL. The V end lost 4 bases, the J end lost 4 bases, and 15 bases lay between the germline ends. The chain couples TRBV4-1 to TRBJ2-3, with D unclear. The material sequenced was unsorted PBMCs, taken 0.4 years after starting antiretroviral therapy. The source is a man aged 50 to 60 with HIV. The CDR3, as DNA: TGCGCCAGCAGCCCCTCCCCGGGCGGTTCAGATACGCAGTATTTT. Encoded protein: CASSPSPGGSDTQYF.